Following are 20 T cell receptor beta chains from one sample sequenced in a study of CD8 T cells in Susac syndrome. A quantity of about 0.5 to 1 ug RNA underwent reverse transcription using random hexamers. In TCRdb, the immunoSEQ multiplex PCR reads were re-called with MiXCR into one record per CDR3 protein. The data hold around 150,000 distinct CDR3 sequences, with around 95% observed a single time. The source material was CD4+ T cells from PBMCs. The receptors were gathered from a human donor in good health.

The chain has TRBV4-3 and TRBJ2-1, with D possibly TRBD2 on 5 matching bases. The germline V gene encodes CDR1 LGHNA and CDR2 YSLEER. CDR3 length: 16 residues. V was shortened by 0 bases and J by 6 bases, with 15 bases between the two germline ends. The CDR3 loop reads CASSQDRRRIPNEQFF. The CDR3 DNA follows: TGCGCCAGCAGCCAAGATAGGAGGCGAATCCCCAATGAGCAGTTCTTC.

This chain links TRBV9 with TRBJ2-6; the D is unclear. Between the trimmed V and J ends, which lost 3 bases and 0 bases, there was a span of 7 bases. CDR1 is SGDLS, CDR2 YYNGEE, per germline. The CDR3 sequence is 15 residues long. CDR3 sequence reads: CASSERPSGANVLTF. DNA of the CDR3: TGTGCCAGCAGCGAGCGCCCCTCTGGGGCCAACGTCCTGACTTTC.

The chain has TRBV27 and TRBJ1-2, with D unresolved. The V end was cut by 8 bases, the J end by 8 bases, with 12 bases between. This CDR3 is 11 amino acids long. Per germline, CDR1 MNHEY and CDR2 SMNVEV (reference sequence). The CDR3 DNA is TGTGCCAGCGGTGTCCTCGGGGGCTACACCTTC. Residues: CASGVLGGYTF.

Here the CDR3 reads CASSPIRGADNEQFF. The CDR3 region has the DNA TGTGCCAGCAGCCCCATTCGGGGGGCGGACAATGAGCAGTTCTTC. The chain carries TRBV7-9 and TRBJ2-1, with a weak D call TRBD2 (7 bases). Trimming took off 5 bases at V and 5 bases at J, with 16 bases between the two ends. CDR1 and CDR2 from the germline V gene are SEHNR and FQNEAQ (reference sequence). This CDR3 has 15 amino acids.

The rearrangement links TRBV21-1 to TRBJ2-7; the tabulated D call, TRBD1, remains unverified against the DNA. TRBV21-1 corresponds to a pseudogene. CDR3 size: 16 residues. The CDR3 sequence: CASSKYSKPRSYEQYF. The DNA of the CDR3 is TGTGCCAGCAGCAAATATTCCAAGCCCCGCTCCTACGAGCAGTACTTC.

The chain couples TRBV12-3 or TRBV12-4 to TRBJ2-7; a weak D match, TRBD1 (5 bases). Trimming took 5 bases from V and 5 from J, leaving 16 bases between them. The CDR3 has 14 amino acids. The CDR3 sequence: CASSPQGGSNEQYF. Written as DNA, the CDR3 is TGTGCCAGCAGTCCTCAGGGCGGTTCCAACGAGCAGTACTTC.

This sequence joins TRBV6-5 and TRBJ1-2, with 9 bases lining up with TRBD1. The CDR3 spans 17 residues. V shed 2 bases, J shed 5 bases, and the junction held 12 bases outside the gene matches. CDR1 MNHEY and CDR2 SVGAGI come from the germline V gene. The CDR3 sequence: CASSYHTGTGRRYGYTF. The CDR3, as DNA: TGTGCCAGCAGTTACCATACCGGGACAGGGAGGCGTTATGGCTACACCTTC.

The chain has TRBV19 and TRBJ2-1, with D tentatively TRBD1 or TRBD2 (5 bases each). CDR1 is LNHDA, CDR2 SQIVND, per germline (reference sequence). V was trimmed by 7 bases and J by 6 bases, leaving 16 bases between them. CDR3 size: 14 residues. The CDR3 loop reads CASTQTRGFNEQFF. The CDR3 region has the DNA TGTGCCAGTACTCAGACGAGGGGATTCAATGAGCAGTTCTTC.

This chain links TRBV20-1 with TRBJ1-2; 8 nucleotides agree with TRBD1. V lost 0 bases to trimming and J lost 5 bases; unmatched junction nucleotides: 2. Germline V lookup: CDR1 DFQATT, CDR2 SNEGSKA (reference sequence). The CDR3 covers 13 residues. The CDR3 protein is CSARDTGGYGYTF. In nucleotides, the CDR3 is TGCAGTGCTAGAGATACAGGGGGGTATGGCTACACCTTC.

This chain connects TRBV27 to TRBJ2-7; 15 nucleotides align to TRBD2. The V gene's germline CDR1 is MNHEY and CDR2 SMNVEV (reference sequence). V dropped 6 bases and J dropped 3; count of bases not matched to a gene: 3. CDR3 length equals 15 residues. The CDR3 nucleotides read TGTGCCAGCAGGGAGGGACTAGCGGGGGGCTACGAGCAGTACTTC. It specifies CASREGLAGGYEQYF.

The chain is built from TRBV7-2 and TRBJ1-3; TRBD1 is a possible D gene (5 bases). In germline, CDR1 is SGHTA, CDR2 FQGNSA. V was pared by 1 base and J by 0 bases, with 13 bases between. The CDR3 spans 17 residues. CDR3 nucleotides: TGTGCCAGCAGCTTAGGTTTGGGGGTCCTCTCTGGAAACACCATATATTTT. It encodes CASSLGLGVLSGNTIYF.

This chain connects TRBV19 to TRBJ2-1; possibly TRBD1 or TRBD2 for D (5 bases each). Germline loops: CDR1 LNHDA, CDR2 SQIVND (reference sequence). Trimming took 6 bases from V and 5 from J, leaving 20 bases between them. The CDR3 has 16 residues. CDR3 in DNA: TGTGCCAGTAGCCACAGACGGGACCAACCTAACAATGAGCAGTTCTTC. As protein: CASSHRRDQPNNEQFF.

This clonotype was counted once. This chain connects TRBV15 to TRBJ2-3, with a possible D match to TRBD1 (5 bases). The CDR3 has 14 residues. Germline loops: CDR1 LNHNV, CDR2 YYDKDF (reference sequence). V shed 4 bases and J shed 5 bases, with 13 bases lying between them. The CDR3 DNA reads TGTGCCACCAGCAAGGTACAGGCGAAAGATACGCAGTATTTT. Residues: CATSKVQAKDTQYF.

The rearrangement links TRBV23-1 to TRBJ1-2; D unresolved. TRBV23-1 is an ORF for which the function is uncertain. The CDR3 length is 14 residues. V was cut by 4 bases and J by 0 bases, with 9 bases left in between. The CDR3: CASSPRSPNYGYTF. DNA for the CDR3: TGCGCCAGCAGTCCCCGCAGCCCTAACTATGGCTACACCTTC.

The rearrangement uses TRBV20-1 and TRBJ2-5, with D possibly matching TRBD1 (5 bases). The germline V and J ends were trimmed by 1 base and 5 bases, with 11 bases remaining between them. The CDR3 covers 13 residues. CDR1 is DFQATT, CDR2 SNEGSKA, per germline (reference sequence). In DNA form, the CDR3 reads TGCAGTGCTAGAGGGGGCCCCTCGGAGACCCAGTACTTC. It is translated as CSARGGPSETQYF.

The chain is built from TRBV23-1 and TRBJ2-5; D is possibly TRBD1 (5 bases). TRBV23-1 is recorded as an ORF, its role being uncertain. V lost 0 bases and J 0 bases, leaving 17 bases between the germline ends. The CDR3 runs 18 residues. The CDR3 DNA reads TGCGCCAGCAGTCAATCGATCCTTACAGGATGCGACCAAGAGACCCAGTACTTC. Protein: CASSQSILTGCDQETQYF.

This chain links TRBV24-1 with TRBJ2-2; D is unclear. Germline CDR1 is KGHDR and CDR2 is SFDVKD. V shed 5 bases and J shed 0 bases, with 9 bases lying between them. This CDR3 is built from 15 residues. The CDR3 reads CATSGGDANTGELFF. The CDR3, as DNA: TGTGCCACCAGTGGTGGCGATGCGAACACCGGGGAGCTGTTTTTT.

V is TRBV29-1 and J is TRBJ1-2; 7 bases are a match to TRBD1. The CDR3 has 14 residues. Unmatched junction bases numbered 10, after V lost 3 bases and J lost 6 bases. Looked up from germline, CDR1 is SQVTM and CDR2 is ANQGSEA. CDR3 DNA sequence: TGCAGCGTTGATCCCGTTGACAGGGAAAATGGCTACACCTTC. It yields the protein CSVDPVDRENGYTF.

V gene TRBV20-1 combines with J gene TRBJ1-1; D not resolved. Per the germline V gene, CDR1 is DFQATT and CDR2 is SNEGSKA (reference sequence). This CDR3 is built from 9 residues. For the CDR3, the DNA is TGCCCCCCGAACACTGAAGCTTTCTTT. The encoded protein is CPPNTEAFF.

This chain uses TRBV5-1 with TRBJ2-1; D is perhaps TRBD1 (6 bases). Germline CDR1 is SGHRS and CDR2 is YFSETQ. The V end was cut by 7 bases, the J end by 6 bases, with 14 bases between. CDR3 length: 13 residues. The CDR3: CASAQGHPNEQFF. CDR3 in DNA: TGCGCCAGCGCGCAGGGGCACCCCAATGAGCAGTTCTTC.